A selection of T cell receptor beta chains follows, all from one sample in a study of cytomegalovirus exposure and HLA in healthy donors. Some clones are missing from TCRdb's copy, which holds only in-frame ones; the method was immunoSEQ multiplex PCR. The sample has about 54,000 clones; 89% are singletons. Sequenced sample: PBMCs. The source of these receptors is a woman aged 18-35 years in good health and CMV-seropositive. The CDR3 runs from the conserved cysteine through the conserved F or W. The D gene is left open where the match is weak. The size entry is marked missing in some rows and otherwise reads once, few, many or a size class.

16	NA	TRBV28	TRBJ1-3	NA	CASSLSTNLPGNTIYF	TGTGCCAGCAGTTTAAGTACAAACCTCCCTGGAAACACCATATATTTT
13	NA	TRBV5-1	TRBJ1-1	NA	CASREVLNTEAFF	TGCGCCAGCAGAGAGGTACTGAACACTGAAGCTTTCTTT
19	NA	TRBV7-7	TRBJ2-1	NA	CASSLEAGGNRGSYNEQFF	TGTGCTAGCAGCTTAGAGGCCGGAGGGAACAGGGGCTCCTACAATGAGCAGTTCTTC
14	NA	TRBV5-1	TRBJ1-1	NA	CASGYRESNTEAFF	TGCGCCAGCGGATACAGGGAATCAAACACTGAAGCTTTCTTT
15	NA	TRBV5-1	TRBJ2-3	NA	CASSLDGQSTDTQYF	TGCGCCAGCAGCTTGGACGGACAGTCCACAGATACGCAGTATTTT
14	NA	TRBV23-1	TRBJ1-1	NA	CASSQPPFPTEAFF	TGCGCCAGCAGTCAACCCCCATTCCCAACTGAAGCTTTCTTT
16	TRBD2	TRBV4-1	TRBJ2-3	NA	CASSQQAGGRTDTQYF	TGCGCCAGCAGCCAGCAAGCGGGGGGGCGCACAGATACGCAGTATTTT
13	TRBD1	TRBV6-1	TRBJ2-5	NA	CAGAGTGLETQYF	TGTGCCGGCGCCGGGACAGGGCTGGAGACCCAGTACTTC
14	TRBD1	TRBV5-1	TRBJ1-2	once	CASSALTGDYGYTF	TGCGCCAGCAGCGCCCTGACAGGGGACTATGGCTACACCTTC
14	TRBD1	TRBV30	TRBJ1-5	NA	CAWSQGTGNQPQHF	TGTGCCTGGAGCCAAGGGACAGGCAATCAGCCCCAGCATTTT
13	NA	TRBV2	TRBJ1-2	NA	CASAPQGTYGYTF	TGTGCCAGCGCCCCCCAGGGAACCTATGGCTACACCTTC
13	TRBD1	TRBV28	TRBJ1-2	NA	CASSFTGVYGYTF	TGTGCCAGCAGTTTTACAGGGGTCTATGGCTACACCTTC
14	NA	TRBV18	TRBJ1-2	NA	CASSPIGEGYGYTF	TGTGCCAGCTCACCAATAGGGGAAGGCTATGGCTACACCTTC
14	TRBD1	TRBV5-1	TRBJ2-1	NA	CASSWRTGDEEQFF	TGCGCCAGCAGCTGGAGGACAGGGGATGAGGAGCAGTTCTTC
18	NA	TRBV11-3	TRBJ1-3	NA	CASSLVSVRGLSGNTIYF	TGTGCCAGCAGCTTGGTGTCAGTGAGGGGACTCTCTGGAAACACCATATATTTT